This entry is about one T cell receptor beta chain. The antigen is not known. This entry comes from a study of T cell responses to AZD1222 COVID-19 vaccine. Only in-frame clones appear in the TCRdb table, and some are missing; sequencing was by immunoSEQ multiplex PCR. The data hold fewer than 300,000 clones, with approximately 95% observed a single time. Findings of the study overall: Among AZD1222 vaccinees, only six were seropositive at baseline. Clonal diversity was possibly underestimated, and the donors were mostly white British, with more females. Vaccine-associated CD4 TCRs spanned spike, dominant at 160-218 and 743-854.

This CDR3 is 21 amino acids long. Germline CDR1 MGHRA, CDR2 YSYEKL. J gave up 0 bases and V 1 base, and 17 bases lay outside the gene matches. The receptor was derived from an adult in good health. The rearrangement joins TRBV4-1 to TRBJ1-5, with 8 nucleotides matching TRBD1. The sample was peripheral blood, taken on day 0 of AZD1222 vaccination. The CDR3 spells CASSQAPGGAGGPYSNQPQHF. The CDR3 DNA is TGCGCCAGCAGCCAAGCTCCCGGCGGGGCAGGGGGCCCCTATAGCAATCAGCCCCAGCATTTT.